The 5 T cell receptor beta chains listed next were all sequenced from one sample in a study of Tregs in tolerant kidney transplant recipients. The table came from immunoSEQ multiplex PCR; TCRdb's copy has only in-frame clones and leaves some out. The sample carries 35,000 to 50,000 clones, about 95% recorded once. For these receptors, no antigen is known. The sequenced sample was Tregs from blood cultured with allogeneic cells. The source of these receptors is a human donor in good health.

The V gene is TRBV7-9, the J gene TRBJ2-7; no firm D call. The CDR3 runs to 14 residues. V was cut by 0 bases and J by 2 bases, with 8 bases left in between. Germline CDR1 is SEHNR and CDR2 is FQNEAQ (reference sequence). CDR3 bases: TGTGCCAGCAGCTTAGCGGGGTTTACCTACGAGCAGTACTTC. Its translation is CASSLAGFTYEQYF.

The chain couples TRBV5-4 to TRBJ2-1; 12 bases match TRBD1. The germline V gene encodes CDR1 SGHNT and CDR2 YYREEE (reference sequence). V trimming: 4 bases; J trimming: 7 bases; junction bases outside the gene matches: 6. This CDR3 comprises 15 residues. CDR3 DNA: TGTGCCAGCAGCAGGGACAGGGGGCCTTGGAATGAGCAGTTCTTC. The encoded protein is CASSRDRGPWNEQFF.

The CDR3 loop is CASSPPILQGRGGYTF. The DNA for the CDR3 is TGTGCCAGCAGCCCGCCTATACTACAGGGTCGGGGTGGCTACACCTTC. The rearrangement joins TRBV5-4 to TRBJ1-2, with a possible D match to TRBD1 (6 bases). The V end was cut by 4 bases, the J end by 7 bases, with 23 bases between. CDR1 SGHNT and CDR2 YYREEE come from the germline V gene (reference sequence). The CDR3 is 16 residues long.

This clone was seen just once. V and J are TRBV29-1 and TRBJ1-2, with a tentative D call TRBD1 (5 bases). The V gene's germline CDR1 is SQVTM and CDR2 ANQGSEA. The V end was cut by 1 base, the J end by 8 bases, with 11 bases between. The CDR3 has 12 residues. This CDR3 reads CSVEGQGGGYTF. Here the CDR3 DNA reads TGCAGCGTTGAAGGGCAGGGCGGGGGCTACACCTTC.

The V call is TRBV13, the J call TRBJ1-2, with TRBD1 as a possible D gene (6 bases). This CDR3 has 16 amino acids. The V and J ends lost 5 bases and 4 bases respectively, with 20 bases between them. The germline gives CDR1 PRHDT, CDR2 FYEKMQ (reference sequence). CDR3: CASSPQGSGPIYGYTF. The CDR3 DNA reads as TGTGCCAGCAGCCCCCAGGGGTCCGGGCCTATCTATGGCTACACCTTC.